The 22 T cell receptor beta chains below all came from one sample that was sequenced in a study of cytomegalovirus exposure and HLA in healthy donors. PCR was performed using 60 Vbeta and 13 Jbeta primers. Profiled with immunoSEQ multiplex PCR; TCRdb holds only in-frame clones, not every one. Among tens of thousands of clones listed, 65% to 85% were seen once. The material sequenced was PBMCs. Source of these receptors: a woman aged 25 to 39 in good health and CMV-seronegative.

The V and J genes are TRBV7-6 and TRBJ2-5; 7 bases match TRBD1. The DNA matches TRBJ2-7 better at its end, which makes the J call doubtful. Looked up from germline, CDR1 is SGHVS and CDR2 is FNYEAQ. The CDR3 runs to 17 residues. In nucleotides, the CDR3 is TGTGCCAGCAGCAGAGCTCGCCCCGGGACAGTAGCTTACGAGCAGTACTTC. Translating gives CASSRARPGTVAYEQYF.

V gene TRBV4-1 combines with J gene TRBJ2-2; TRBD2 aligns across 9 bases. The CDR3 length is 21 residues. Trimming removed 4 bases from V and 5 bases from J; junction bases left unmatched: 23. Germline V gene lookup returns CDR1 MGHRA and CDR2 YSYEKL. CDR3 nucleotides: TGCGCCAGCAGCCCGATGGGGGACTTATCGTGGCGGGGGGGCAAGACCGGGGAGCTGTTTTTT. Its protein product is CASSPMGDLSWRGGKTGELFF.

The chain employs TRBV4-1 and TRBJ2-1; TRBD2 matches 8 bases. The CDR3 has 13 amino acids. Germline V CDR1 and CDR2: MGHRA, YSYEKL. V lost 3 bases, J lost 10 bases, and 5 bases stayed unmatched. The CDR3 DNA reads as TGCGCCAGCAGCCAGGCGACTAGCGAAGAGCAGTTCTTC. It yields the protein CASSQATSEEQFF.

In its sample, this clone was seen once. The chain uses TRBV27 and TRBJ1-1, with a tentative D call TRBD1 (5 bases). The CDR3 is made up of 16 amino acids. V lost 4 bases and J lost 1, with 16 bases in between. Germline CDR1 MNHEY, CDR2 SMNVEV (reference sequence). In DNA form, the CDR3 reads TGTGCCAGCAGTTCCACCCTCGGGGGGGGGAACACTGAAGCTTTCTTT. Its protein is CASSSTLGGGNTEAFF.

The CDR3 DNA reads as TGCGCCAGCAGCTTGAGGACAGCCAACACTGAAGCTTTCTTT. This encodes CASSLRTANTEAFF. This chain joins TRBV5-1 and TRBJ1-1; perhaps TRBD1 as D (6 bases). Germline lookup yields CDR1 SGHRS and CDR2 YFSETQ. The length of the CDR3 is 14 residues. The V end lost 1 base, the J end lost 2 bases, and 9 bases lay between the germline ends.

The chain joins TRBV6-1 to TRBJ1-4; TRBD1 matches at 8 bases. J was trimmed by 3 bases and V by 6 bases; bases with no gene match: 3. There are 14 residues in the CDR3. Germline V lookup: CDR1 MNHNS, CDR2 SASEGT. This chain's CDR3 is CASSPGGPNEKLFF. CDR3 DNA sequence: TGTGCCAGCAGCCCAGGGGGCCCTAATGAAAAACTGTTTTTT.

The genes are TRBV29-1 and TRBJ1-1; D not certain. Germline CDR1 and CDR2: SQVTM and ANQGSEA. This CDR3 region has 13 residues. V lost 0 bases and J 9 bases, leaving 14 bases between the germline ends. The CDR3 spells CSVEDVRDFQAFF. Written as DNA, the CDR3 is TGCAGCGTTGAAGATGTCCGGGATTTTCAAGCTTTCTTT.

This chain links TRBV7-6 with TRBJ2-3; 11 positions match TRBD2. Germline CDR1 reads SGHVS; CDR2 reads FNYEAQ. The CDR3 is made up of 15 amino acids. Trimming removed 8 bases from V and 5 bases from J; junction bases left unmatched: 9. CDR3 nucleotide sequence: TGTGCCAGCGCGAGTAGCGGGGGGGCGGGAGATACGCAGTATTTT. It yields the protein CASASSGGAGDTQYF.

This clone was seen a few times. This sequence joins TRBV7-2 and TRBJ2-7; a weak D match, TRBD1 (6 bases). Looked up from germline, CDR1 is SGHTA and CDR2 is FQGNSA. Trimming took 4 bases from V and 2 from J, leaving 12 bases between them. The CDR3 runs 14 residues. The CDR3 here is CASSSPGQTYEQYF. CDR3 nucleotide sequence: TGTGCCAGCAGCTCCCCGGGACAAACCTACGAGCAGTACTTC.

This clone was detected a few times. This chain connects TRBV27 to TRBJ1-6; a weak D match, TRBD1 (6 bases). CDR1 MNHEY and CDR2 SMNVEV come from the germline V gene (reference sequence). This CDR3 comprises 14 residues. Trimming took off 3 bases at V and 8 bases at J, with 11 bases between the two ends. CDR3 nucleotide sequence: TGTGCCAGCAGTTTTCAGGGGCAAGATTCACCCCTCCACTTT. Translated: CASSFQGQDSPLHF.

The chain has TRBV5-8 and TRBJ2-7, with TRBD1 matching over 10 bases. The CDR3 has 14 residues. Germline V lookup: CDR1 SGHTS, CDR2 YDEGEE. The J segment lost 3 bases and the V segment lost 5 bases, leaving 5 bases of the junction unmatched. The chain's CDR3 is CASRQRDRGYEQYF. CDR3 DNA sequence: TGTGCCAGCAGACAGAGGGACAGGGGCTACGAGCAGTACTTC.

The rearrangement links TRBV30 to TRBJ2-3; TRBD2 matches at 16 bases. Germline loops: CDR1 GTSNPN, CDR2 SVGIG (reference sequence). The V segment lost 3 bases and the J segment 5 bases; nucleotides outside the gene matches: 8. This CDR3 has 17 residues. CDR3 loop: CAWSQGLAGGPQDTQYF. In DNA, the CDR3 is TGTGCCTGGAGCCAGGGACTAGCGGGGGGGCCCCAAGATACGCAGTATTTT.

This clone occurred once. This chain joins TRBV18 and TRBJ2-5, with D maybe TRBD2 (6 bases). The CDR3 has 11 residues. The germline V and J ends were trimmed by 5 bases and 5 bases, with 6 bases remaining between them. Germline CDR1 and CDR2: KGHSH and LQKENI. The DNA for the CDR3 is TGTGCCAGCTCAGGAGGGGAGACCCAGTACTTC. This codes for CASSGGETQYF.

The chain uses TRBV6-1 and TRBJ1-2, with 10 bases identical to TRBD1. Germline loops: CDR1 MNHNS, CDR2 SASEGT. This CDR3 has 13 residues. Trimming took 6 bases from V and 4 from J; bases not matched to a gene: 2. CDR3 loop: CASSGQGGYGYTF. CDR3 sequence (DNA): TGTGCCAGCAGCGGACAGGGGGGCTATGGCTACACCTTC.

V and J are TRBV27 and TRBJ1-2, with D perhaps TRBD1 (6 bases). There are 13 residues in the CDR3. From germline, CDR1 is MNHEY and CDR2 SMNVEV (reference sequence). V lost 8 bases and J 6 bases, leaving 16 bases between the germline ends. The DNA of the CDR3 is TGTGCCAGCCAACGGGGGCGGGGGGATGGCTACACCTTC. Protein: CASQRGRGDGYTF.

Comments on this clone: Other DNA sequences in this sample translate to the same CDR3. The CDR3 here is CASSPQGGLVDYGYTF. CDR3 bases: TGTGCCAGCTCACCACAGGGAGGGTTGGTGGACTATGGCTACACCTTC. The chain carries TRBV18 and TRBJ1-2; D is unclear. This CDR3 region has 16 residues. Looked up from germline, CDR1 is KGHSH and CDR2 is LQKENI. The V and J ends lost 1 base and 3 bases respectively, with 15 bases between them.

The chain couples TRBV7-7 to TRBJ2-5; 11 positions agree with TRBD1. CDR1 and CDR2 from the germline V gene are SSHAT and FNYEAQ (reference sequence). The CDR3 has 16 residues. V lost 8 bases, J lost 2 bases, and 10 bases stayed unmatched. The CDR3: CASRPGTGGKQETQYF. CDR3 nucleotides: TGTGCCAGCCGGCCAGGGACAGGGGGAAAACAAGAGACCCAGTACTTC.

The chain links TRBV11-2 to TRBJ1-5; 7 bases fit TRBD1. Germline CDR1 SGHAT, CDR2 FQNNGV. This CDR3 has 16 amino acids. V lost 3 bases and J lost 3; bases outside the gene matches: 8. CDR3 in DNA: TGTGCCAGCAGCTTTTGGACAGGTTCCCTCAATCAGCCCCAGCATTTT. Translating gives CASSFWTGSLNQPQHF.

The chain joins TRBV4-3 to TRBJ2-1; unclear D gene. The germline V gene encodes CDR1 LGHNA and CDR2 YSLEER. This CDR3 is built from 13 residues. The V gene lost 2 bases and the J gene lost 7 bases, with 9 bases spanning the gap. The CDR3 is CASSQPPRNEQFF. In DNA, the CDR3 is TGCGCCAGCAGCCAACCCCCCCGGAATGAGCAGTTCTTC.

The chain has TRBV30 and TRBJ1-1; TRBD1 matches 10 bases. The junction had 5 bases not matched to a gene; V was cut back by 2 bases and J by 8 bases. Germline CDR1 reads GTSNPN; CDR2 reads SVGIG (reference sequence). The CDR3 loop spans 13 amino acids. The CDR3 sequence is CAWSRDRGVEAFF. The DNA for the CDR3 is TGTGCCTGGAGTAGGGACAGGGGAGTCGAAGCTTTCTTT.

Here the CDR3 reads CASSLDPRTGPYNEQFF. DNA of the CDR3: TGTGCCAGCAGCTTAGATCCCCGGACAGGGCCCTACAATGAGCAGTTCTTC. The chain uses TRBV7-6 and TRBJ2-1, with 8 bases lining up with TRBD1. V dropped 1 base and J dropped 2; count of bases not matched to a gene: 7. The CDR3 extends over 17 amino acids. Germline CDR1 is SGHVS and CDR2 is FNYEAQ.

V usage is TRBV29-1 and J usage is TRBJ1-3, with a tentative D call TRBD1 (5 bases). This CDR3 contains 14 residues. Trimming removed 6 bases at V and 4 bases at J, with 16 bases between. From germline, CDR1 is SQVTM and CDR2 ANQGSEA. CDR3 sequence (DNA): TGCAGCGTCGGGCTCGGGGGAGGAGGAAACACCATATATTTT. Its translation is CSVGLGGGGNTIYF.